These 17 T cell receptor beta chains share one sample of origin, sequenced in a study of Graves' ophthalmopathy and Graves' hyperthyroidism. Amplified material comprised TCR beta CDR3 regions derived from RNA transcripts. An initial RT-PCR round employing HTBI primers preceded a second-round multiplex PCR. One entry per CDR3 protein, called by TCRdb with MiXCR from the multiplex PCR reads. The table records about 660,000 distinct CDR3 sequences, approximately 39% of them present only once. The sample was peripheral blood. These receptors were collected from an adult man with Graves' ophthalmopathy.

The table lists this clonotype with many counts. The chain's CDR3 is CASSAGTGGGNTIYF. In DNA form, the CDR3 reads TGTGCCAGCAGCGCAGGGACAGGGGGAGGAAACACCATATATTTT. V usage is TRBV11-2 and J usage is TRBJ1-3; TRBD1 aligns across 11 bases. Trimming at V came to 5 bases and at J to 4 bases, leaving 4 bases not matched to a gene. The CDR3 is 15 amino acids. Germline values: CDR1 SGHAT, CDR2 FQNNGV.

The gene calls are TRBV18 and TRBJ1-6; no definite D call. Trimming stripped 5 bases from V and 6 bases from J, with 11 bases between. Germline V gives CDR1 KGHSH, CDR2 LQKENI. The CDR3 has 14 amino acids. In DNA, the CDR3 is TGTGCCAGCTCAACCGGCAGTCCTAATTCACCCCTCCACTTT. Translating it yields CASSTGSPNSPLHF.

This clonotype was observed a few times. This chain uses TRBV3-1 with TRBJ2-5; maybe TRBD2 (5 bases). The germline gives CDR1 LGHDT, CDR2 YNNKEL (reference sequence). Trimming stripped 5 bases from V and 3 bases from J, with 10 bases between. This CDR3 has 13 amino acids. The DNA of the CDR3 is TGTGCCAGCAGCACTCGGGGAGAAGAGACCCAGTACTTC. Translation gives CASSTRGEETQYF.

This clonotype was counted at least ten times. V and J are TRBV6-5 and TRBJ2-7; perhaps TRBD2 as D (6 bases). With 5 bases removed from V and 1 base from J, the gap between germline ends came to 15 bases. Germline V gene sequence: CDR1 MNHEY, CDR2 SVGAGI. The CDR3 is 15 residues long. The CDR3 nucleotides read TGTGCCAGCAGTCCCTGGAGGGAATTGTCCTACGAGCAGTACTTC. It translates to CASSPWRELSYEQYF.

V is TRBV5-1 and J is TRBJ2-3, with a possible D match to TRBD1 (6 bases). Looked up from germline, CDR1 is SGHRS and CDR2 is YFSETQ. The CDR3 length is 15 residues. With 4 bases removed from V and 0 bases from J, the gap between germline ends came to 12 bases. The CDR3, as DNA: TGCGCCAGCAGCCAACAGGGTTCTAGCACAGATACGCAGTATTTT. Its translation is CASSQQGSSTDTQYF.

The rearrangement links TRBV29-1 to TRBJ2-7; D may match TRBD1 or TRBD2 (6 bases each). The V and J ends lost 8 bases and 2 bases respectively, with 19 bases between them. CDR1 is SQVTM, CDR2 ANQGSEA, per germline. CDR3 length equals 14 residues. DNA for the CDR3: TGCAGCTCACCACCGGAGGGACACCCCTACGAGCAGTACTTC. It translates to CSSPPEGHPYEQYF.

In its sample, this clonotype was seen a few times. This chain links TRBV9 with TRBJ2-2; 7 bases are shared with TRBD2. The CDR3 loop spans 16 amino acids. V was pared by 1 base and J by 1 base, with 4 bases of the junction left unmatched. From germline, CDR1 is SGDLS and CDR2 YYNGEE. CDR3 residues: CASSVLSGVNTGELFF. For the CDR3, the DNA is TGTGCCAGCAGCGTACTGAGCGGGGTGAACACCGGGGAGCTGTTTTTT.

The chain uses TRBV20-1 and TRBJ2-2; 9 nucleotides match TRBD1. After removal of 1 base from V and 6 bases from J, the junction contained 0 bases not matched to a gene. Looked up from germline, CDR1 is DFQATT and CDR2 is SNEGSKA (reference sequence). This CDR3 comprises 13 residues. In DNA, the CDR3 is TGCAGTGCTAGAGGACAGGGGGCCGGGGAGCTGTTTTTT. Protein: CSARGQGAGELFF.

In the case of this clonotype: One junction end does not reproduce the germline sequence, and a read error may be involved. The chain has TRBV10-3 and TRBJ2-2; a possible D gene is TRBD1 (5 bases). Germline CDR1 is ENHRY and CDR2 is SYGVKD. The CDR3 is 13 residues long. The CDR3 DNA is TGTGCCAGCAGTGACAGCCAGGCCGGGGAGCTGTTTTTT. This gives the protein CASSDSQAGELFF.

This clonotype was counted at least ten times. The chain recombines TRBV5-5 with TRBJ2-5; 7 bases line up with TRBD1. V was clipped by 4 bases and J by 5 bases; unmatched bases: 8. There are 14 residues in the CDR3. Germline-derived CDR1 and CDR2 are SGHKS and YYEKEE (reference sequence). The CDR3 here is CASSPVTGPETQYF. CDR3 DNA: TGTGCCAGCAGCCCAGTGACAGGGCCGGAGACCCAGTACTTC.

This clonotype was picked up many times. This chain connects TRBV10-3 to TRBJ1-1, with D unresolved. CDR3 length: 14 amino acids. V lost 3 bases to trimming and J lost 1 base, with 9 bases between them. Germline-derived CDR1 and CDR2 are ENHRY and SYGVKD. CDR3 sequence (DNA): TGTGCCATCAGTGAACGAGGCCCGAACACTGAAGCTTTCTTT. It translates to CAISERGPNTEAFF.

The chain has TRBV2 and TRBJ1-6; D unclear. Germline-derived CDR1 and CDR2 are SNHLY and FYNNEI. The CDR3 contains 14 residues. The V end lost 6 bases, the J end lost 6 bases, and 12 bases lay between the germline ends. The CDR3 spells CASRREFINSPLHF. In DNA form, the CDR3 reads TGTGCCAGCAGGCGGGAGTTTATTAATTCACCCCTCCACTTT.

This clonotype has only a few counts. The V and J genes are TRBV12-3 or TRBV12-4 and TRBJ1-5; D not resolved. Trimming took 3 bases from V and 2 from J, leaving 14 bases between them. The CDR3 extends over 16 amino acids. The CDR3 here is CASSLWGKVGNQPQHF. The DNA of the CDR3 is TGTGCCAGCAGTTTGTGGGGTAAAGTGGGCAATCAGCCCCAGCATTTT.

The V call is TRBV30, the J call TRBJ1-5; D is undetermined. CDR3 length equals 14 residues. The germline gives CDR1 GTSNPN, CDR2 SVGIG (reference sequence). The V end lost 1 base, the J end lost 7 bases, and 14 bases lay between the germline ends. This chain's CDR3 is CAWSAGLGWQPQHF. The CDR3 region has the DNA TGTGCCTGGAGTGCGGGTTTAGGTTGGCAGCCCCAGCATTTT.

V and J are TRBV15 and TRBJ2-7; D is possibly TRBD2 (7 bases). Germline-derived CDR1 and CDR2 are LNHNV and YYDKDF (reference sequence). This CDR3 has 17 residues. The ends were cut back, 3 bases at V and 3 bases at J, with 21 bases in the middle. In DNA, the CDR3 is TGTGCCACCAGCAGCCAACCCTTGAGGGGGGGCGACTACGAGCAGTACTTC. Protein: CATSSQPLRGGDYEQYF.

The gene calls are TRBV25-1 and TRBJ2-7; possibly TRBD2 for D (5 bases). The germline V and J ends were trimmed by 6 bases and 7 bases, with 13 bases remaining between them. This CDR3 region has 12 residues. Germline CDR1 MGHDK, CDR2 SYGVNS. CDR3 region: CASSHPREEQYF. The CDR3 DNA reads as TGTGCCAGCAGCCATCCTAGGGAGGAGCAGTACTTC.

V is TRBV10-3 and J is TRBJ2-2; TRBD2 agrees at 7 bases. The CDR3 has 18 residues. The ends lost 0 bases at V and 1 base at J; junction bases unmatched: 8. Per germline, CDR1 ENHRY and CDR2 SYGVKD. In DNA, the CDR3 is TGTGCCATCAGTGAGTCGTCGCTAGCGGATTTGAACACCGGGGAGCTGTTTTTT. This encodes CAISESSLADLNTGELFF.